Each of the 10 T cell receptor beta chains below was sequenced from the same sample in a study of shared clonotypes between healthy human individuals. The protocol was immunoSEQ multiplex PCR, while the TCRdb copy is restricted to in-frame clones and leaves out a portion. This table has roughly 700,000 clones, around 67% appearing once. Sequencing used memory CD4+ T cells sorted from blood. The subset: CD45RA-negative fraction. These receptors were taken from a woman younger than 45 in good health.

The chain employs TRBV29-1 and TRBJ1-1; D gene ambiguous. CDR1 is SQVTM and CDR2 is ANQGSEA in the germline V gene. Deletions cut 7 bases from V and 4 bases from J, with 16 bases between. This CDR3 is built from 13 residues. The CDR3 reads CSGTEYVSTEAFF. DNA of the CDR3: TGCAGCGGTACGGAATATGTGTCCACTGAAGCTTTCTTT.

This chain links TRBV6-1 with TRBJ2-7, with a weak D call TRBD1 (6 bases). The CDR3 loop spans 12 amino acids. Germline V lookup: CDR1 MNHNS, CDR2 SASEGT. The germline V and J ends were trimmed by 7 bases and 6 bases, with 13 bases remaining between them. The CDR3 DNA is TGTGCCAGCACGGCAGGGGTTGGCGAGCAGTACTTC. It codes for CASTAGVGEQYF.

V gene TRBV19 combines with J gene TRBJ1-2; 10 nucleotides align to TRBD1. The germline V gene has CDR1 LNHDA and CDR2 SQIVND (reference sequence). After removal of 5 bases from V and 4 bases from J, the junction contained 7 bases not matched to a gene. The CDR3 loop spans 15 amino acids. The CDR3 loop is CASSARDRGIYGYTF. In DNA form, the CDR3 reads TGTGCCAGTAGTGCCCGGGACAGGGGTATCTATGGCTACACCTTC.

V gene TRBV30 combines with J gene TRBJ2-3; D might be TRBD2 (6 bases). The CDR3 consists of 15 residues. CDR1 GTSNPN and CDR2 SVGIG come from the germline V gene (reference sequence). Trimming took off 3 bases at V and 2 bases at J, with 15 bases between the two ends. For the CDR3, the DNA is TGTGCCTGGAGGCCGGCCGCGGGGAACACAGATACGCAGTATTTT. Translating gives CAWRPAAGNTDTQYF.

This sequence joins TRBV18 and TRBJ2-2, with D unresolved. Deletions cut 3 bases from V and 3 bases from J, with 11 bases between. This CDR3 is 15 amino acids long. Germline values: CDR1 KGHSH, CDR2 LQKENI. Here the CDR3 reads CASSPPVGDTGELFF. DNA of the CDR3: TGTGCCAGCTCACCTCCTGTTGGGGACACCGGGGAGCTGTTTTTT.

The chain uses TRBV6-1 and TRBJ2-5, with a tentative D call TRBD2 (6 bases). V was pared by 0 bases and J by 0 bases, with 17 bases between. CDR1 is MNHNS and CDR2 is SASEGT in the germline V gene. This CDR3 has 18 residues. CDR3 amino acids: CASSEAGPLALYQETQYF. The CDR3 nucleotides read TGTGCCAGCAGTGAAGCTGGGCCCCTAGCGTTGTACCAAGAGACCCAGTACTTC.

The V gene is TRBV27, the J gene TRBJ1-5; D might be TRBD1 (5 bases). CDR1 is MNHEY and CDR2 is SMNVEV in the germline V gene (reference sequence). The CDR3 is 14 residues long. Trimming cost V 6 bases and J 11 bases, with 20 bases left between them. The CDR3 loop reads CASRSPGTLSAQHF. Here the CDR3 DNA reads TGTGCCAGCAGATCCCCCGGGACCCTATCAGCCCAGCATTTT.

The rearrangement joins TRBV7-9 to TRBJ2-3; 11 nucleotides match TRBD2. Germline V gene lookup returns CDR1 SEHNR and CDR2 FQNEAQ (reference sequence). CDR3 length: 15 residues. Losses at the gene ends were 6 bases for V and 5 bases for J; bases not matched to a gene: 7. CDR3 nucleotide sequence: TGTGCCAGCAGGCCGACTAGCGGGATAGGAGATACGCAGTATTTT. Residues: CASRPTSGIGDTQYF.

This chain connects TRBV25-1 to TRBJ1-6; possibly TRBD1 for D (5 bases). The V gene's germline CDR1 is MGHDK and CDR2 SYGVNS. V lost 4 bases, J lost 1 base, and 17 bases lay in between. This CDR3 is built from 18 residues. The CDR3 spells CASSAATGASSYNSPLHF. The CDR3 coding sequence is TGTGCCAGCAGTGCAGCTACCGGGGCTTCATCCTATAATTCACCCCTCCACTTT.

Turning to this clone: At one of its ends the junction is not consistent with the germline gene, which may arise from a read error. This chain connects TRBV20-1 to TRBJ2-5, with D uncertain. Germline CDR1 reads DFQATT; CDR2 reads SNEGSKA (reference sequence). This CDR3 has 11 residues. The CDR3 nucleotides are TGCAGTGCTAGGGTCCAAGGGACCCAGTACTTC. Translated: CSARVQGTQYF.